This T cell receptor beta chain was observed in a study of blood T cell repertoires in COVID-19. Study in general: Samples representing acute and convalescent COVID-19 were sourced from the United States, Italy and Spain. Nucleic acid was either cDNA or gDNA, and it came from T cells, B-cell-depleted T cells, or PBMCs.

Original processing methods: Amplification of reference gene primers provided the estimated nucleated cell counts. This table comes from immunoSEQ multiplex PCR, and its TCRdb copy is limited to in-frame clones, with some not included. V and J calls and clone size are copied from that table; D and trimming were computed from the DNA. The profile shows about 120,000 clones, over 65% of them singletons. The material sequenced was peripheral blood. The TCR sequence derives from a man aged 70 or older with acute or convalescent COVID-19.

The CDR3 sequence is CASSRTGTWNQPQHF. DNA for the CDR3: TGTGCCAGCAGTAGAACAGGGACCTGGAATCAGCCCCAGCATTTT. The V call is TRBV28, the J call TRBJ1-5, with a tentative D call TRBD1 (6 bases). Germline values: CDR1 MDHEN, CDR2 SYDVKM. Deletions cut 5 bases from V and 4 bases from J, with 15 bases between. The CDR3 runs to 15 residues.